These 27 T cell receptor beta chains came from one sample sequenced in a study of CD8 T cells in Susac syndrome. The RNA input was about 0.5 to 1 ug, and it was reverse transcribed with random hexamers. TCRdb called the immunoSEQ multiplex PCR reads again in MiXCR, with one record for every CDR3 protein. The sample includes a few hundred thousand distinct CDR3 sequences, 85% to 90% of them seen just once. What was sequenced was CD8+ T cells from PBMCs. The receptors derive from a human donor with multiple sclerosis.

The chain is built from TRBV5-4 and TRBJ2-5, with D perhaps being TRBD1 or TRBD2 (5 bases each). The CDR3 has 15 residues. Germline CDR1 reads SGHNT; CDR2 reads YYREEE (reference sequence). Between the trimmed V and J ends, which lost 2 bases and 0 bases, there was a span of 11 bases. The CDR3 DNA reads as TGTGCCAGCAGCTTAACCGGGACCTACCAAGAGACCCAGTACTTC. Translation: CASSLTGTYQETQYF.

The rearrangement uses TRBV7-9 and TRBJ1-1, with 8 bases lining up with TRBD1. This CDR3 region has 14 residues. J lost 7 bases, V lost 5 bases, and 9 bases had no gene match. Germline CDR1 is SEHNR and CDR2 is FQNEAQ (reference sequence). CDR3 loop: CASSRGQGTIEAFF. In nucleotides, the CDR3 is TGTGCCAGCAGCCGCGGACAGGGAACAATTGAAGCTTTCTTT.

This chain uses TRBV6-5 with TRBJ2-7; D possibly corresponds to TRBD2 (6 bases). Germline CDR1 is MNHEY and CDR2 is SVGAGI. CDR3 length equals 15 residues. V dropped 2 bases and J dropped 5 bases, with 16 bases sitting between them. CDR3 nucleotides: TGTGCCAGCAGTTACAGTCCGGCGGGGCACGACGAGCAGTACTTC. Its translation: CASSYSPAGHDEQYF.

This sequence joins TRBV7-9 and TRBJ1-2; D is ambiguous. This CDR3 region has 15 residues. Per germline, CDR1 SEHNR and CDR2 FQNEAQ (reference sequence). V was pared by 1 base and J by 6 bases, with 15 bases between. CDR3 bases: TGTGCCAGCAGCTTAGATTTGTCAGCGGGGAATGGCTACACCTTC. It encodes CASSLDLSAGNGYTF. Variable domain in full (rest from reference TRBV7-9 and TRBJ1-2): DTGVSQNPRHKITKRGQNVTFRCDPISEHNRLYWYRQTLGQGPEFLTYFQNEAQLEKSRLLSDRFSAERPKGSFSTLEIQRTEQGDSAMYLCASSLDLSAGNGYTFGSGTRLTVV.

The chain combines TRBV19 with TRBJ1-2; maybe TRBD1 (6 bases). This CDR3 has 15 residues. Between the trimmed V and J ends, which lost 3 bases and 1 base, there was a span of 12 bases. Germline values: CDR1 LNHDA, CDR2 SQIVND (reference sequence). CDR3 coding DNA: TGTGCCAGTAGTATTTTCGCAGGGGTTAACTATGGCTACACCTTC. Translation gives CASSIFAGVNYGYTF.

The chain recombines TRBV6-2 or TRBV6-3 with TRBJ2-7, with D possibly TRBD2 on 5 matching bases. Trimming took 6 bases from V and 3 from J, leaving 18 bases between them. Germline loops: CDR1 MNHEY, CDR2 SVGEGT. This CDR3 spans 15 amino acids. The CDR3 DNA reads as TGTGCCAGCAGCACTCGAGGGTTGCTACGCTACGAGCAGTACTTC. Its protein is CASSTRGLLRYEQYF.

This clonotype has a handful of counts. The chain links TRBV5-1 to TRBJ2-7; D is unclear. The germline V gene has CDR1 SGHRS and CDR2 YFSETQ. The CDR3 has 12 residues. The V gene lost 4 bases and the J gene lost 5 bases, with 10 bases spanning the gap. DNA for the CDR3: TGCGCCAGCAGCGGAAAGGGCGACGAGCAGTACTTC. This codes for CASSGKGDEQYF.

The chain is built from TRBV2 and TRBJ1-1; D remains ambiguous. Trimming took 10 bases from V and 1 from J, leaving 16 bases between them. The V gene's germline CDR1 is SNHLY and CDR2 FYNNEI. The CDR3 has 14 residues. The CDR3 DNA sequence: TGTGCCAACAGACTTGAAACGGGGAACACTGAAGCTTTCTTT. Translation gives CANRLETGNTEAFF.

This sequence joins TRBV2 and TRBJ2-1; TRBD2 matches 11 bases. V gave up 3 bases and J gave up 8 bases; unmatched junction bases: 9. CDR1 is SNHLY and CDR2 is FYNNEI in the germline V gene. The CDR3 is made up of 16 amino acids. CDR3 amino acids: CASSETSGNPGDEQFF. In DNA, the CDR3 is TGTGCCAGCAGTGAGACTAGCGGGAACCCGGGGGATGAGCAGTTCTTC. The full variable domain, rest sourced from reference TRBV2 and TRBJ2-1, is EPEVTQTPSHQVTQMGQEVILRCVPISNHLYFYWYRQILGQKVEFLVSFYNNEISEKSEIFDDQFSVERPDGSNFTLKIRSTKLEDSAMYFCASSETSGNPGDEQFFGPGTRLTVL.

The rearrangement links TRBV30 to TRBJ1-1; D is ambiguous. This CDR3 is built from 15 residues. Germline V lookup: CDR1 GTSNPN, CDR2 SVGIG (reference sequence). The ends were cut back, 0 bases at V and 0 bases at J, with 11 bases in the middle. CDR3 region: CAWSVPGQMNTEAFF. The CDR3 DNA sequence: TGTGCCTGGAGTGTACCTGGTCAGATGAACACTGAAGCTTTCTTT.

This chain uses TRBV12-3 or TRBV12-4 with TRBJ1-5; no definite D call. The ends were cut back, 0 bases at V and 1 base at J, with 10 bases in the middle. This CDR3 comprises 16 residues. The chain's CDR3 is CASSLALPDSNQPQHF. Here the CDR3 DNA reads TGTGCCAGCAGTTTAGCGCTCCCTGACAGCAATCAGCCCCAGCATTTT.

In the case of this clonotype: One junction end does not reproduce the germline sequence, and a read error may be involved. CDR3 loop: CASSLEGSGAYEQYF. The CDR3 DNA reads as TGTGCCAGCAGTTTAGAGGGTAGCGGGGCGTACGAGCAGTACTTC. The rearrangement joins TRBV7-9 to TRBJ2-7; 8 bases line up with TRBD2. The CDR3 is 15 residues long. Germline V lookup: CDR1 SEHNR, CDR2 FQNEAQ (reference sequence).

This clonotype was seen once. The chain employs TRBV29-1 and TRBJ2-1; no clear D. The CDR3 length is 14 residues. Trimming pared 3 bases from V and 0 bases from J, leaving 9 bases between. The germline CDR1 and CDR2 sequences are SQVTM and ANQGSEA. This CDR3 is CSVDGLSSYNEQFF. CDR3 nucleotides: TGCAGCGTTGACGGCCTGAGCTCCTACAATGAGCAGTTCTTC.

This clonotype came up a few times. At one end the junction does not follow the germline gene, possibly because of a read error. The CDR3 DNA follows: TGTGCCAGCAGTGAAGTGGGTTTT. This encodes CASSEVGF. The rearrangement joins TRBV6-1 to TRBJ2-3; D not resolved. The CDR3 is 8 residues long. Germline V gives CDR1 MNHNS, CDR2 SASEGT.

This clonotype came up once. The chain carries TRBV10-1 and TRBJ2-1; 8 nucleotides align to TRBD1. V dropped 3 bases and J dropped 2; count of bases not matched to a gene: 9. Germline V lookup: CDR1 WNHNN, CDR2 SYGVQD (reference sequence). CDR3 size: 17 residues. The CDR3 loop reads CASSEPQGARTYNEQFF. The CDR3 DNA reads as TGCGCCAGCAGTGAACCCCAGGGGGCCCGGACCTACAATGAGCAGTTCTTC.

The gene calls are TRBV27 and TRBJ2-1; the D gene is possibly TRBD2 (6 bases). Germline loops: CDR1 MNHEY, CDR2 SMNVEV (reference sequence). The CDR3 runs to 13 residues. Trimming shortened V by 6 bases and J by 6 bases, and 12 bases separated the two germline ends. The CDR3, as DNA: TGTGCCAGCAGAACCGGGACTCTCAATGAGCAGTTCTTC. It translates to CASRTGTLNEQFF.

The chain uses TRBV4-1 and TRBJ1-1; 7 bases agree with TRBD1. This CDR3 comprises 16 residues. Germline V CDR1 and CDR2: MGHRA, YSYEKL. The ends lost 2 bases at V and 0 bases at J; junction bases unmatched: 6. CDR3 protein: CASSQPPGQMNTEAFF. The DNA for the CDR3 is TGCGCCAGCAGCCAACCGCCGGGACAGATGAACACTGAAGCTTTCTTT.

A few counts support this clonotype. The chain joins TRBV29-1 to TRBJ2-3; unclear D gene. Trimming took off 7 bases at V and 2 bases at J, with 4 bases between the two ends. The V gene's germline CDR1 is SQVTM and CDR2 ANQGSEA. CDR3 length: 10 residues. The CDR3 coding sequence is TGCAGCGCGTACACAGATACGCAGTATTTT. Translating it yields CSAYTDTQYF.

The chain links TRBV11-2 to TRBJ2-7; 7 bases are a match to TRBD1. Per germline, CDR1 SGHAT and CDR2 FQNNGV. V shed 1 base and J 7 bases; nucleotides not matched to a gene: 7. This CDR3 is 14 amino acids long. The CDR3 bases are TGTGCCAGCAGCTTAGGCCTACAGGGGTGGGAGCAGTACTTC. It is translated as CASSLGLQGWEQYF.

The table lists this clonotype with a few counts. The genes are TRBV6-5 and TRBJ1-2, with D possibly being TRBD1 (5 bases). Germline CDR1 MNHEY, CDR2 SVGAGI. Trimming removed 2 bases at V and 6 bases at J, with 7 bases between. The CDR3 totals 12 residues. The CDR3 here is CASSYEGNGYTF. The CDR3 DNA is TGTGCCAGCAGTTACGAGGGGAATGGCTACACCTTC.

The count of this clonotype is one. The chain carries TRBV27 and TRBJ2-7, with 9 bases aligning to TRBD1. With 5 bases clipped from V and 2 bases from J, the junction kept 7 bases outside the gene matches. The germline CDR1 and CDR2 sequences are MNHEY and SMNVEV (reference sequence). The CDR3 runs 15 residues. Here the CDR3 DNA reads TGTGCCAGCAGTCACGGGACAGGGAGTGCCTACGAGCAGTACTTC. Protein sequence: CASSHGTGSAYEQYF.

The gene calls are TRBV29-1 and TRBJ2-3, with TRBD1 matching 10 bases. The CDR3 is made up of 17 amino acids. The germline V gene encodes CDR1 SQVTM and CDR2 ANQGSEA. V lost 3 bases and J lost 3; bases outside the gene matches: 12. As DNA, the CDR3 is TGCAGCGTTGATCTATTCGAGGACAGGGGGGTGACAGATACGCAGTATTTT. Translating gives CSVDLFEDRGVTDTQYF.

J is TRBJ1-1 and V is TRBV27; a weak D match, TRBD1 (5 bases). V lost 4 bases and J lost 4, with 10 bases in between. Germline values: CDR1 MNHEY, CDR2 SMNVEV (reference sequence). The CDR3 length is 13 residues. CDR3 residues: CASSSSDSTEAFF. The CDR3 nucleotides are TGTGCCAGCAGTTCATCTGACAGCACTGAAGCTTTCTTT.

V usage is TRBV20-1 and J usage is TRBJ2-1; either TRBD1 or TRBD2 may supply D (7 bases each). Trimming removed 3 bases at V and 3 bases at J, with 21 bases between. There are 17 residues in the CDR3. The germline gives CDR1 DFQATT, CDR2 SNEGSKA (reference sequence). CDR3: CSAREGGGPTLYNEQFF. CDR3 DNA sequence: TGCAGTGCTAGGGAGGGAGGGGGCCCAACCCTCTACAATGAGCAGTTCTTC.

Comment on this clonotype: The junction and the germline gene differ at one end; a read error may be behind it. This rearrangement joins TRBV10-1 to TRBJ2-1, with 10 bases lining up with TRBD2. Per germline, CDR1 WNHNN and CDR2 SYGVQD (reference sequence). The CDR3 is 10 amino acids. This CDR3 reads CASSASGRVF. CDR3 coding DNA: TGCGCCAGCAGTGCGAGCGGGAGGGTCTTC.

There are a few counts of this clonotype. The V and J genes are TRBV19 and TRBJ2-7; D is uncertain. This CDR3 is 13 amino acids long. V lost 1 base and J lost 3, with 7 bases in between. Germline V CDR1 and CDR2: LNHDA, SQIVND (reference sequence). CDR3 residues: CASSIAGDYEQYF. The CDR3 bases are TGTGCCAGTAGTATAGCTGGGGACTACGAGCAGTACTTC.

The chain employs TRBV30 and TRBJ1-2; unclear D gene. The CDR3 length is 12 residues. V was shortened by 7 bases and J by 6 bases, with 15 bases between the two germline ends. Germline-derived CDR1 and CDR2 are GTSNPN and SVGIG (reference sequence). CDR3 coding DNA: TGTGCCTTCGAGGGCGTTCGGGATGGCTACACCTTC. Translated, it gives CAFEGVRDGYTF.